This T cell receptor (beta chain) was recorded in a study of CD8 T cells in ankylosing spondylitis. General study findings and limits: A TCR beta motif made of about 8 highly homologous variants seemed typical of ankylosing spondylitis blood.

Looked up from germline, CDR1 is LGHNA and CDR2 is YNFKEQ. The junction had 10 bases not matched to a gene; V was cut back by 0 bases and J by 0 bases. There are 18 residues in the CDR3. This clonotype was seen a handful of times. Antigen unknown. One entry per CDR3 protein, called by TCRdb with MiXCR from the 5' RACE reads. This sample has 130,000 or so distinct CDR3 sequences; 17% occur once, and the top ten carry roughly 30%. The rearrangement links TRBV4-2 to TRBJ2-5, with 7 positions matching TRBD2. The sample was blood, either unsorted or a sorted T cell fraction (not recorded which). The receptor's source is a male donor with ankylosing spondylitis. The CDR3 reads CASSQDPPSGRYQETQYF. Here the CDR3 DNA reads TGTGCCAGCAGCCAAGACCCCCCTAGCGGCCGGTACCAAGAGACCCAGTACTTC.